This TCR beta chain came from a study of blood T cells in healthy people across ages. Study-level background: About one barcoded beta molecule per two T cells was captured by template switching. Study findings and constraints: Investigators viewed diversity estimates from one million T cells as underestimates, the study reported. Measured against age, TCR beta diversity per million T cells decreased in a roughly linear manner.

This clonotype was seen many times. Its antigen remains unidentified. One end of the junction varies from germline; a read error may be responsible. A minimum of 6 million PBMCs was isolated per sample. The use of a sample-barcoded 5' primer and a J-beta primer mix characterized a second PCR of roughly 6 to 11 cycles. From the 5' RACE reads, TCRdb called clonotypes with MiXCR, one entry per CDR3 protein. The data show about 1 million distinct CDR3 sequences, 40% to 55% seen once. Source material: blood. This clonotype originated in a woman in her fifties or sixties in good health.

Written as DNA, the CDR3 is TGTGCCAGCAGCTTAGGGGTCCAAGAGACCCAGTACTTC. The encoded protein is CASSLGVQETQYF. The genes are TRBV5-1 and TRBJ2-5; tentative D call: TRBD1 (5 bases). The CDR3 has 13 amino acids. Germline V gene sequence: CDR1 SGHRS, CDR2 YFSETQ.